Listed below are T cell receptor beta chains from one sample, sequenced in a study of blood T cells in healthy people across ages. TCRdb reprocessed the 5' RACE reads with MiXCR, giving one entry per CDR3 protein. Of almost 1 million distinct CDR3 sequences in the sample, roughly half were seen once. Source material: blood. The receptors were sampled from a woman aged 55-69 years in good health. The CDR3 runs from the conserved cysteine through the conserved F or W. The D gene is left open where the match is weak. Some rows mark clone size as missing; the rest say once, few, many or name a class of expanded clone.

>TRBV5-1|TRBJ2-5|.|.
CASSYLPWTAQETQYF
TGCGCCAGCAGCTACCTCCCTTGGACAGCCCAAGAGACCCAGTACTTC
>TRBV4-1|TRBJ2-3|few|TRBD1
CASSQRDRATDTQYF
TGCGCCAGCAGCCAAAGGGACAGGGCCACAGATACGCAGTATTTT
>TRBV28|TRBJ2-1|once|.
CASSLRGTLGGNEQFF
TGTGCCAGCAGTTTACGGGGGACATTAGGGGGCAATGAGCAGTTCTTC
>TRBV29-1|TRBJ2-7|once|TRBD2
CSAVGARVTGLELVEQYF
TGCAGCGCTGTAGGGGCCAGGGTTACAGGACTAGAGCTTGTCGAGCAGTACTTC
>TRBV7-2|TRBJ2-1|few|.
CASSLGGGRDEQFF
TGTGCCAGCAGCTTAGGTGGGGGCAGGGATGAGCAGTTCTTC
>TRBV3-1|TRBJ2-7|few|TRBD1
CASSRKGQAKYEQYF
TGTGCCAGCAGCCGAAAGGGACAGGCGAAATACGAGCAGTACTTC
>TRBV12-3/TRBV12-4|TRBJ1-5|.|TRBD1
CASKPGQGASNQPQHF
TGTGCCAGCAAACCGGGACAGGGGGCAAGCAATCAGCCCCAGCATTTT
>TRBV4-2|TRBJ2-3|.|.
CASSRRDPDTQYF
TGTGCCAGCAGCCGTCGGGACCCAGATACGCAGTATTTT
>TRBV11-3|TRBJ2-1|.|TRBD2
CASSSSGLAGVNEQFF
TGTGCCAGCAGCTCTTCGGGACTAGCGGGAGTGAATGAGCAGTTCTTC
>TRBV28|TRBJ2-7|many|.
CASSLSNYEQYF
TGTGCCAGCAGTCTCTCTAACTACGAGCAGTACTTC
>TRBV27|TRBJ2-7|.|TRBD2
CASSSSLAEILYEQYF
TGTGCCAGCAGTTCCTCTCTAGCGGAAATTCTCTACGAGCAGTACTTC
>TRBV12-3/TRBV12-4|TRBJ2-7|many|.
CASSLSPYEQYF
TGCGCCAGCAGCCTTTCCCCCTACGAGCAGTACTTC
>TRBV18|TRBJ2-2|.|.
CASSTTLSTGELLF
TGTGCCAGCTCAACGACTTTGTCCACCGGGGAGCTGTTATTT
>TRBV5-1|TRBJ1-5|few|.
CASGVDSNQPQHF
TGCGCCAGCGGCGTTGATAGCAATCAGCCCCAGCATTTT
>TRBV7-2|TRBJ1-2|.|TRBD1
CASSYNPDRVYGYTF
TGTGCCAGCAGTTATAATCCCGACAGGGTATATGGCTACACCTTC
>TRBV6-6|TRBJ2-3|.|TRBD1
CASSPRIGQGYTDTQYF
TGTGCCAGCAGCCCGAGAATTGGACAGGGCTACACAGATACGCAGTATTTT
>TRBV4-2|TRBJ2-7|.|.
CASNQDLGNLYEQYF
TGTGCCAGCAACCAAGATCTCGGGAACCTGTACGAGCAGTACTTC
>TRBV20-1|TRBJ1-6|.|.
CSATSRIGRSPLHF
TGCAGTGCTACTTCCAGAATAGGACGTTCACCCCTCCACTTT
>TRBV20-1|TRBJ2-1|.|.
CSASRAGVSYNEQFF
TGCAGTGCTAGTAGGGCAGGGGTCTCCTACAATGAGCAGTTCTTC
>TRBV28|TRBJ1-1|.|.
CASSVLPYTEAFF
TGTGCCAGCAGTGTATTACCCTACACTGAAGCTTTCTTT
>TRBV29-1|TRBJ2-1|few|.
CSVTGTQFYNEQFF
TGCAGCGTCACCGGGACTCAATTTTACAATGAGCAGTTCTTC
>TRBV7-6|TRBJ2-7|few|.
CASSGQKNEQYF
TGTGCCAGCAGCGGCCAAAAGAACGAGCAGTACTTC